This is a list of T cell receptor beta chains from one sample in a study of CD8+ T cells in alopecia areata. Clones were read by immunoSEQ multiplex PCR, and TCRdb kept only the in-frame ones, dropping some. Seen here are about 200,000 clones, around 56% observed once, and the top ten hold 3% to 4%. The sample consisted of CD4+ T cells sorted from blood, taken at week 4, from a patient treated with tofacitinib. The source of these receptors is a human donor with alopecia areata. The CDR3 runs from the conserved cysteine through the conserved F or W. The order of the fields is clone size, D gene, J gene, V gene, CDR3 DNA, CDR3 protein. A D gene is named only where the DNA matches it firmly. Not every row has a clone size; where given, it reads once, few, many or a size class.

>few|.|TRBJ1-1|TRBV11-2
TGTGCCAGCAGCTCCCTCATTCGCCGACCGCTTAGCGCTGAAGCTTTCTTT
CASSSLIRRPLSAEAFF
>.|.|TRBJ1-3|TRBV4-2
TGTGCCAGCAGCCATGAGGGAAACACCATATATTTT
CASSHEGNTIYF
>.|.|TRBJ1-2|TRBV30
TGTGCCTGGAGTGACAACTATGGCTACACCTTC
CAWSDNYGYTF
>.|.|TRBJ1-5|TRBV2
TGTGCCAGCAGTGAAGACCGCCAGCCCCAGCATTTT
CASSEDRQPQHF
>.|TRBD1|TRBJ1-2|TRBV30
TGTGCCTGGGCCCAAACAGGGGAAGGCTACACCTTC
CAWAQTGEGYTF
>.|TRBD2|TRBJ2-5|TRBV4-1
TGCGCCAGCAGCCAAGGCCCAGCGGGGGGGCGGCGGGAGACCCAGTACTTC
CASSQGPAGGRRETQYF
>.|.|TRBJ1-5|TRBV5-6
TGTGCCAGCAGCTTGGGCCGACGGCAGCCCCAGCATTTT
CASSLGRRQPQHF
>.|TRBD1|TRBJ1-2|TRBV25-1
TGTGCCAGCGTCAGGGGGGACTATGGCTACACCTTC
CASVRGDYGYTF
>.|.|TRBJ2-3|TRBV5-1
TGCGCCAGCAGCTTGGAAGATACGCAGTATTTT
CASSLEDTQYF
>.|.|TRBJ1-5|TRBV29-1
TGCAGCGTTGTGTTGGCGCGGGATCAGCCCCAGCATTTT
CSVVLARDQPQHF
>.|TRBD1|TRBJ2-7|TRBV15
TGTGCCACCAGCAGCTCAGGGGGCGACGAGCAGTACTTC
CATSSSGGDEQYF
>few|.|TRBJ1-4|TRBV2
TGTGCCAGCGAAACGGCCCTCAATGAAAAACTGTTTTTT
CASETALNEKLFF
>.|.|TRBJ2-1|TRBV28
TGTGCCAGCAGTTTTGGGCGGGGCGCCCTTGTTGAGCAGTTCTTC
CASSFGRGALVEQFF
>once|.|TRBJ1-1|TRBV30
TGTGCCTGCAACTATCACCAGGGGAGAAGCGCTGAAGCTTTCTTT
CACNYHQGRSAEAFF
>few|.|TRBJ2-7|TRBV23-1
TGCGCCTATACAGCAGGTCTCAACAACACCTACGAGCAGTACTTC
CAYTAGLNNTYEQYF
>.|TRBD1|TRBJ2-7|TRBV19
TGTGCCAGTAGTTCCCCGGGACAGGGTGAATACGAGCAGTACTTC
CASSSPGQGEYEQYF
>.|TRBD1|TRBJ1-6|TRBV30
TGTGCCTGGACCGGACAGGGGGCTACACCCCTCCACTTT
CAWTGQGATPLHF
>.|.|TRBJ1-4|TRBV29-1
TGCAGCGTTGACTCCCTCGGGGGTAGTGAAAAACTGTTTTTT
CSVDSLGGSEKLFF
>.|TRBD2|TRBJ2-5|TRBV2
TGTGCCAGCAGTTTCGGGGTGACTAGCGGGGTTCGGGAGACCCAGTACTTC
CASSFGVTSGVRETQYF
>.|.|TRBJ2-2|TRBV30
TGTGCCTGGAGTGTAAGCTACACCGGGGAGCTGTTTTTT
CAWSVSYTGELFF
>.|.|TRBJ2-5|TRBV5-1
TGCGCCAGCAGCTTACGACAGAACCAAGAGACCCAGTACTTC
CASSLRQNQETQYF
>few|.|TRBJ2-7|TRBV5-1
TGCGCCAGCAGAGACAAACAGGGAAGGGTGGGGGACGAGCAGTACTTC
CASRDKQGRVGDEQYF
>.|.|TRBJ2-7|TRBV6-6
TGTGCCAGCAGTTTAGGTCGGGGGCGAAGCTCCTACGAGCAGTACTTC
CASSLGRGRSSYEQYF
>few|.|TRBJ2-2|TRBV25-1
TGTGCCAGCAGTGGGACGTCCTCCGGGGCCAAGGGCCCCGGGGAGCTGTTTTTT
CASSGTSSGAKGPGELFF
>.|TRBD1|TRBJ1-6|TRBV5-1
TGCGCCAGCAGACCGCAGGGGGCGCGATCACAGCTCCACTTT
CASRPQGARSQLHF
>.|TRBD1|TRBJ1-6|TRBV15
TGTGCCACCAGCAGAGATCTGACAGGGAGTAATTCACCCCTCCACTTT
CATSRDLTGSNSPLHF
>few|.|TRBJ1-2|TRBV7-2
TGTGCCAGCAGACACAGGGAGGACTATGGCTACACCTTC
CASRHREDYGYTF
>few|TRBD1|TRBJ1-5|TRBV27
TGTGCCAGCAGTTTACCAGGGGGGGGTCAGCCCCAGCATTTT
CASSLPGGGQPQHF
>.|.|TRBJ2-7|TRBV7-9
TGTGCCAGCAGCTTAGGAGGTATAGCCTACGAGCAGTACTTC
CASSLGGIAYEQYF
>.|TRBD1|TRBJ1-4|TRBV6-5
TGTGCCAGCAGTCGGGACAGGGTCGGAGAAAAACTGTTTTTT
CASSRDRVGEKLFF
>.|.|TRBJ2-1|TRBV14
TGTGCCAGCAGCCAAGCAGCGAATGAGCAGTTCTTC
CASSQAANEQFF